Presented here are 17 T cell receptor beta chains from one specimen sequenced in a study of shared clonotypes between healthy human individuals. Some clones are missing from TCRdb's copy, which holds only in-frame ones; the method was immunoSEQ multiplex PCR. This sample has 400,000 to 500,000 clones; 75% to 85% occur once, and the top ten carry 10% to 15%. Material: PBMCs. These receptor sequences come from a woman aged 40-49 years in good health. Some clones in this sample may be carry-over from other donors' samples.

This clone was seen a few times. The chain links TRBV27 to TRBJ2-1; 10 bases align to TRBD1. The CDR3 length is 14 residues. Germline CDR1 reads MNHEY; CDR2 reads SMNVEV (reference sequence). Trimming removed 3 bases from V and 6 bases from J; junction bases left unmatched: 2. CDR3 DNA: TGTGCCAGCAGTTTTAGGGACAGGGGCAATGAGCAGTTCTTC. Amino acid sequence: CASSFRDRGNEQFF.

Here the CDR3 DNA reads TGTGCCAGCAGCGTAGGGGGGACAGGATCAGATACGCAGTATTTT. Translation gives CASSVGGTGSDTQYF. The chain links TRBV9 to TRBJ2-3, with 8 bases that match TRBD1. Germline values: CDR1 SGDLS, CDR2 YYNGEE. The CDR3 is 15 residues long. The V gene end was trimmed by 0 bases and the J gene end by 4 bases; junction bases not matched to a gene: 4.

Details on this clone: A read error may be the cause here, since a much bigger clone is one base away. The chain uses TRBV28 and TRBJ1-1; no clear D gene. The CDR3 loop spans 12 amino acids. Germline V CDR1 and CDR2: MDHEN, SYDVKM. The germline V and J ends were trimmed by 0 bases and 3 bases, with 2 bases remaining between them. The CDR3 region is CASSLWDTEAFF. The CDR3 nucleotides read TGTGCCAGCAGTTTATGGGACACTGAAGCTTTCTTT.

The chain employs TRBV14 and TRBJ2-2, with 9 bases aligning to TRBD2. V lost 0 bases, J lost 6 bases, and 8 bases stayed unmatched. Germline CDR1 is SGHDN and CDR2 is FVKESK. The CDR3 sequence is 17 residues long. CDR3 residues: CASSQDFGGRAAGELFF. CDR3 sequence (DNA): TGTGCCAGCAGCCAAGATTTTGGCGGGAGGGCGGCCGGGGAGCTGTTTTTT.

The CDR3 region has the DNA TGTGCCAGCGCCTACAGGGGTAACAATGAGCAGTTCTTC. It encodes CASAYRGNNEQFF. The chain employs TRBV28 and TRBJ2-1; 7 nucleotides align to TRBD1. The V segment lost 8 bases and the J segment 5 bases; nucleotides outside the gene matches: 6. This CDR3 spans 13 amino acids. Germline V lookup: CDR1 MDHEN, CDR2 SYDVKM.

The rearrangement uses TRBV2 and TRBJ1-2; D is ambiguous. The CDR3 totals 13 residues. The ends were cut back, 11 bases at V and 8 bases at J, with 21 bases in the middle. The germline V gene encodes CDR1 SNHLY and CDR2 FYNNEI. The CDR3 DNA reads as TGTGCCGAAAGCAGTGATTTATTTGGGGGCTACACCTTC. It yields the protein CAESSDLFGGYTF. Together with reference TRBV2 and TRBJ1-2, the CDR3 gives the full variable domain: EPEVTQTPSHQVTQMGQEVILRCVPISNHLYFYWYRQILGQKVEFLVSFYNNEISEKSEIFDDQFSVERPDGSNFTLKIRSTKLEDSAMYFCAESSDLFGGYTFGSGTRLTVV.

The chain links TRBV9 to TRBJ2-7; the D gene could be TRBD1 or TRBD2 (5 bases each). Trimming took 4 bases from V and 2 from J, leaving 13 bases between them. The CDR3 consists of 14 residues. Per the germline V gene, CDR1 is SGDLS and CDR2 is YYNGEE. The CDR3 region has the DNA TGTGCCAGCAGCCCCCGGGACGGGGCCTACGAGCAGTACTTC. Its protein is CASSPRDGAYEQYF.

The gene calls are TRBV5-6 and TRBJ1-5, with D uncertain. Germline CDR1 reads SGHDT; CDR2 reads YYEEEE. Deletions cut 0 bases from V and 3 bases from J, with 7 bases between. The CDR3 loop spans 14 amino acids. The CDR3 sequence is CASSLGGNNQPQHF. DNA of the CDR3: TGTGCCAGCAGCTTGGGGGGAAACAATCAGCCCCAGCATTTT.

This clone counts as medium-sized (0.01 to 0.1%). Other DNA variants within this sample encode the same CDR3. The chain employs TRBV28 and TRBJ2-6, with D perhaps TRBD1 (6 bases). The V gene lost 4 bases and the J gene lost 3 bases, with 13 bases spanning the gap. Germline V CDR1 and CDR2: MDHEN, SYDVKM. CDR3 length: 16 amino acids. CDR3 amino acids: CASSSGQLDGANVLTF. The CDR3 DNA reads TGTGCCAGCAGTTCCGGACAGTTAGATGGGGCCAACGTCCTGACTTTC.

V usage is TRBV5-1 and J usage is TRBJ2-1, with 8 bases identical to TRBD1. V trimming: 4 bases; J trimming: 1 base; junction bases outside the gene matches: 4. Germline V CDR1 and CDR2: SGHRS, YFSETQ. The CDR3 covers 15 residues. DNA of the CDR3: TGCGCCAGCAGCCCGGACAGGGTATCCTACAATGAGCAGTTCTTC. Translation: CASSPDRVSYNEQFF.

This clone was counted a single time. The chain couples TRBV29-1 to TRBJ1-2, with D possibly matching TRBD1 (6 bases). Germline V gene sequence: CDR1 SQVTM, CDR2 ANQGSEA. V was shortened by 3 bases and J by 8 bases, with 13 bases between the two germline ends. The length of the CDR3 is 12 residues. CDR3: CSVDWGAQGYTF. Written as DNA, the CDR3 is TGCAGCGTTGATTGGGGGGCGCAAGGCTACACCTTC.

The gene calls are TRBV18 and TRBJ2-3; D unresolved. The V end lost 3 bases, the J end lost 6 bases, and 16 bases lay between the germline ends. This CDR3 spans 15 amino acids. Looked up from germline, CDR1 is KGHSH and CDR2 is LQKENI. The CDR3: CASSPGQPDLDTQYF. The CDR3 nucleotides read TGTGCCAGCTCACCCGGGCAGCCGGATTTGGATACGCAGTATTTT.

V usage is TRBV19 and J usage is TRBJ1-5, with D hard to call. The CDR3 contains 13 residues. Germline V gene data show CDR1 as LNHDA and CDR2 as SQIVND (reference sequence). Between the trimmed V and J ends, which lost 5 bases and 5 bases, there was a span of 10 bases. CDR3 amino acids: CASSGRKDQPQHF. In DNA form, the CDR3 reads TGTGCCAGTAGTGGCAGGAAAGATCAGCCCCAGCATTTT. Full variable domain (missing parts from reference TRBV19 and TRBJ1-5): DGGITQSPKYLFRKEGQNVTLSCEQNLNHDAMYWYRQDPGQGLRLIYYSQIVNDFQKGDIAEGYSVSREKKESFPLTVTSAQKNPTAFYLCASSGRKDQPQHFGDGTRLSIL.

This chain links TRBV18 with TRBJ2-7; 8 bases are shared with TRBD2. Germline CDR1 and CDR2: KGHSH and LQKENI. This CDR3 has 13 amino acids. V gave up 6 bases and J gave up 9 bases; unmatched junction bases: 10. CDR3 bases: TGTGCCAGCTCGTCCACAGCGGGAGTAGGGCAGTACTTC. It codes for CASSSTAGVGQYF.

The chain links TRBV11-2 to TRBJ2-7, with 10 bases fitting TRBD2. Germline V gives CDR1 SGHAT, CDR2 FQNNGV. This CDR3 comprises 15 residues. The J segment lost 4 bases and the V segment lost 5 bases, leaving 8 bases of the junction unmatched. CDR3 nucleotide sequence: TGTGCCAGCAGCCCCCCGGGACTAGCGATGTACGAGCAGTACTTC. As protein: CASSPPGLAMYEQYF. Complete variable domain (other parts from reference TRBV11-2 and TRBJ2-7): EAGVAQSPRYKIIEKRQSVAFWCNPISGHATLYWYQQILGQGPKLLIQFQNNGVVDDSQLPKDRFSAERLKGVDSTLKIQPAKLEDSAVYLCASSPPGLAMYEQYFGPGTRLTVT.

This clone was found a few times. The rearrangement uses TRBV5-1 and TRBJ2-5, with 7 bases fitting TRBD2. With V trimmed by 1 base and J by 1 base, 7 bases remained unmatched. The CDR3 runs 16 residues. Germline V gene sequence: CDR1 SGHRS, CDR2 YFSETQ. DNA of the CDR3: TGCGCCAGCAGCTTGAGTACACTAGCGTCCCAAGAGACCCAGTACTTC. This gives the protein CASSLSTLASQETQYF.

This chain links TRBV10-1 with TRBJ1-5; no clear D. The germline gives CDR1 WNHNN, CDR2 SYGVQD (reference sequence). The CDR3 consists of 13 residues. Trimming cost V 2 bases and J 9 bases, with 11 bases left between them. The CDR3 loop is CASSETVPGPQHF. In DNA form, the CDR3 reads TGCGCCAGCAGTGAGACCGTCCCGGGGCCCCAGCATTTT.